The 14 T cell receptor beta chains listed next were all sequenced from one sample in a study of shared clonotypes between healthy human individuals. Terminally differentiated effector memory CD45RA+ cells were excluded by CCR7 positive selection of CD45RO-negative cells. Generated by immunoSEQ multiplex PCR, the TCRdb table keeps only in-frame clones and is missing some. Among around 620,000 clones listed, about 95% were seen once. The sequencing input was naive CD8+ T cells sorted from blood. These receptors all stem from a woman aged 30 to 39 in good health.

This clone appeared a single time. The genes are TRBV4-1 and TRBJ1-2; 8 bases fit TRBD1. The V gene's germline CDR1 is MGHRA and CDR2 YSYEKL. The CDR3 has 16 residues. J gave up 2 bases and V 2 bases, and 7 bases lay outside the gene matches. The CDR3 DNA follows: TGCGCCAGCAGCCAAACGCCGGGACAGGCAAACTATGGCTACACCTTC. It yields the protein CASSQTPGQANYGYTF.

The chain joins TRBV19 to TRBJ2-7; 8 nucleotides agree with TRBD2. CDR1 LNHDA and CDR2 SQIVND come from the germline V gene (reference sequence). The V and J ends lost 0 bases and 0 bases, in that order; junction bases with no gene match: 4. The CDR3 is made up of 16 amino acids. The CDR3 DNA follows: TGTGCCAGTAGTATAGAGTCGGGAGGGACCTCCTACGAGCAGTACTTC. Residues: CASSIESGGTSYEQYF.

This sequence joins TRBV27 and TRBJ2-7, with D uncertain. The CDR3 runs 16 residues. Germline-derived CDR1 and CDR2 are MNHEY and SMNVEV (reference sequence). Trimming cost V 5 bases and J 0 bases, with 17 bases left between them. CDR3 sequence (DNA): TGTGCCAGCAGTAAAATGTTAATAACAGCCTCCTACGAGCAGTACTTC. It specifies CASSKMLITASYEQYF.

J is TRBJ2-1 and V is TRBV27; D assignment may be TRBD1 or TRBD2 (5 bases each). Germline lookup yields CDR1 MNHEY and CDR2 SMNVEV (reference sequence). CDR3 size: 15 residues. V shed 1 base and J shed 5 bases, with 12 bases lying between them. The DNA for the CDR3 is TGTGCCAGCAGTTTATTAGGGACCGCCAACAATGAGCAGTTCTTC. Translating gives CASSLLGTANNEQFF.

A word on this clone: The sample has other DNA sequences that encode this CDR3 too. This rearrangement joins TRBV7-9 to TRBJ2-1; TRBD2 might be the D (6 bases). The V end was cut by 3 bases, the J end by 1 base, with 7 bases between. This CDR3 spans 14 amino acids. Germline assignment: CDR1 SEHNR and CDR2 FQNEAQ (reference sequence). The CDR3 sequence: CASSFGGSYNEQFF. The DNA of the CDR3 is TGTGCCAGCAGCTTCGGGGGTTCCTACAATGAGCAGTTCTTC. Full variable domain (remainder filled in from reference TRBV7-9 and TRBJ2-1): DTGVSQNPRHKITKRGQNVTFRCDPISEHNRLYWYRQTLGQGPEFLTYFQNEAQLEKSRLLSDRFSAERPKGSFSTLEIQRTEQGDSAMYLCASSFGGSYNEQFFGPGTRLTVL.

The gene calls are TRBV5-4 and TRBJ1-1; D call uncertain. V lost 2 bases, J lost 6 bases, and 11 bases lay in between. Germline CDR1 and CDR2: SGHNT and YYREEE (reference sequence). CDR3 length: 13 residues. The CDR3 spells CASSLSRGSEAFF. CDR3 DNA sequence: TGTGCCAGCAGCTTAAGCCGCGGGTCTGAAGCTTTCTTT.

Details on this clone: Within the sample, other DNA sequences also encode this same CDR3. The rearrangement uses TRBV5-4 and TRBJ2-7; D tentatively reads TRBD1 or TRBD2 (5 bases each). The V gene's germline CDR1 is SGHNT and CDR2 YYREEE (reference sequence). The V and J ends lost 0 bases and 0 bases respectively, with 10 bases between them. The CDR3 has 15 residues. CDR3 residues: CASSLGGEGSYEQYF. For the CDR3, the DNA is TGTGCCAGCAGCTTGGGAGGGGAAGGCTCCTACGAGCAGTACTTC.

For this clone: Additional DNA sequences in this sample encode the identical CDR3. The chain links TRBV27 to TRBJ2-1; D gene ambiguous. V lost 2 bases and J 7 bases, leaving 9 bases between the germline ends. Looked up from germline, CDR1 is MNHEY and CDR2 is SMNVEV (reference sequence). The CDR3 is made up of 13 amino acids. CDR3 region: CASSLGSRNEQFF. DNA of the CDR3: TGTGCCAGCAGTTTAGGCAGCAGAAATGAGCAGTTCTTC.

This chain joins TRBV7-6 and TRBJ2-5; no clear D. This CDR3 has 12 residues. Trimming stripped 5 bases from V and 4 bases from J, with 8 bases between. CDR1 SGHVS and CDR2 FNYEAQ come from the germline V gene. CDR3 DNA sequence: TGTGCCAGCAGCCGGGTCCTAGAGACCCAGTACTTC. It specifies CASSRVLETQYF.

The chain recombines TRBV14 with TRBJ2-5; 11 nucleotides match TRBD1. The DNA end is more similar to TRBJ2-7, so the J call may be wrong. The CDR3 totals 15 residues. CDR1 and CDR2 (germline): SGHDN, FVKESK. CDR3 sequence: CASSQGTGGHYEQYF. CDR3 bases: TGTGCCAGCAGCCAGGGGACAGGGGGTCACTACGAGCAGTACTTC.

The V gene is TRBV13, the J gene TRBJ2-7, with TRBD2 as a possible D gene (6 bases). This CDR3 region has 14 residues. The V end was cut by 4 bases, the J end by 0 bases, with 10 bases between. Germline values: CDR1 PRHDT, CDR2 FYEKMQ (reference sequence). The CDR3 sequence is CASSSPTSSYEQYF. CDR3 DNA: TGTGCCAGCAGCTCTCCGACTAGCTCCTACGAGCAGTACTTC. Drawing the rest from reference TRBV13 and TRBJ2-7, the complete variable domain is AAGVIQSPRHLIKEKRETATLKCYPIPRHDTVYWYQQGPGQDPQFLISFYEKMQSDKGSIPDRFSAQQFSDYHSELNMSSLELGDSALYFCASSSPTSSYEQYFGPGTRLTVT.

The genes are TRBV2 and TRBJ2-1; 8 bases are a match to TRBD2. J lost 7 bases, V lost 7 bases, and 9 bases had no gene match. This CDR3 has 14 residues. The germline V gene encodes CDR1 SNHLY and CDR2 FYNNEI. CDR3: CASKLSGNHNEQFF. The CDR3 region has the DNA TGTGCCAGCAAGCTTAGCGGGAATCATAATGAGCAGTTCTTC.

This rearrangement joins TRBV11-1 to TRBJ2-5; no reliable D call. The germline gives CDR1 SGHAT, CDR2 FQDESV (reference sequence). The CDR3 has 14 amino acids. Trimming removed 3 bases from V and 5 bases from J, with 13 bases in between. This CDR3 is CASSLWSRLETQYF. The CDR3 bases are TGTGCCAGCAGCTTGTGGTCTAGGTTGGAGACCCAGTACTTC.

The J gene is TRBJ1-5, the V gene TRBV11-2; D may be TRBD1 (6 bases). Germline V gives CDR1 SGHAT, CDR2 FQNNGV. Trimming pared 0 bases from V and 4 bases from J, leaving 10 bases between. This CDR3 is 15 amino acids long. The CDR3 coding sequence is TGTGCCAGCAGCTTAGAGGGACACGGGAATCAGCCCCAGCATTTT. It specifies CASSLEGHGNQPQHF.